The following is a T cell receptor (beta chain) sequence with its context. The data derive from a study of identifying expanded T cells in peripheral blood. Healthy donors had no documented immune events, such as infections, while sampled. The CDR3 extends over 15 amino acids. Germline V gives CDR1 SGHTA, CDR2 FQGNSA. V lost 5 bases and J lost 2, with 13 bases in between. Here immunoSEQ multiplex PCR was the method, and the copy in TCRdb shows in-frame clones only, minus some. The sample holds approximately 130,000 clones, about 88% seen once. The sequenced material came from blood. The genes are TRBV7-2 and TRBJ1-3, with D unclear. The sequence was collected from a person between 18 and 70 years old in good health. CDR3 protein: CASSLRDPTGNTIYF. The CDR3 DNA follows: TGTGCCAGCAGCCTGCGGGATCCTACTGGAAACACCATATATTTT.